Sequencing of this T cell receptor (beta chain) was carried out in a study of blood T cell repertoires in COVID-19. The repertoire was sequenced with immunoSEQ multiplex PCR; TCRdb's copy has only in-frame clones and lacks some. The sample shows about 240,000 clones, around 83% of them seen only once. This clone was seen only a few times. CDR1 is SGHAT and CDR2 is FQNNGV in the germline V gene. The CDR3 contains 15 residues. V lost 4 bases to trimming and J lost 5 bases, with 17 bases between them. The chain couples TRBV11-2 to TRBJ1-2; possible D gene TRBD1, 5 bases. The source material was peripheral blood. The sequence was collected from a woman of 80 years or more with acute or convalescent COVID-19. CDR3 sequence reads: CASSSTRDSLYGYTF. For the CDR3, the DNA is TGTGCCAGCAGCTCGACCCGGGACTCTCTTTATGGCTACACCTTC.